This T cell receptor beta chain emerged from a study of T cells in Graves' hyperthyroidism and ophthalmopathy. Disease duration was under 3 months in the ophthalmopathy patients, who also had a Clinical Activity Score of at least 3 and a NOSPECS grade of at least 4. Used for diagnoses were clinical symptoms, serum thyroxine and TRAb, thyroid ultrasound and orbital computed tomography. Losses at the gene ends were 6 bases for V and 3 bases for J; bases not matched to a gene: 8. This CDR3 is 15 amino acids long. RNA transcripts provided the source from which TCR beta CDR3 regions were amplified. The HTBI primer set served for first-round RT-PCR of the TCR CDR3. Via MiXCR, TCRdb re-called the multiplex PCR reads, giving one row per CDR3 protein. Among fewer than 550,000 distinct CDR3 sequences, roughly a quarter were seen once, and the ten largest hold over 9%. This clonotype was seen a handful of times.

This rearrangement joins TRBV12-3 or TRBV12-4 to TRBJ1-3, with TRBD1 matching over 7 bases. This TCR was sampled from a woman in her twenties or thirties with Graves' ophthalmopathy. The specimen was blood. CDR3 nucleotides: TGTGCCAGCAGGATAAAGACAGGGTTTGGAAACACCATATATTTT. Translating it yields CASRIKTGFGNTIYF.